The 20 T cell receptor beta chains listed next were all sequenced from one sample in a study of neoadjuvant nivolumab and ipilimumab in lung cancer. TCRdb's table, derived via immunoSEQ multiplex PCR, lists solely in-frame clones and lacks some. The sample carries tens of thousands of clones, 90% recorded once. Sequencing was performed on peripheral blood, taken after neoadjuvant nivolumab, alone or with ipilimumab, at or shortly before surgery. The source is an adult with non-small cell lung cancer.

The CDR3 DNA reads TGTGCCAGTGGTTCCGGGACAGGGAGTTCACCCCTCCACTTT. It specifies CASGSGTGSSPLHF. The chain joins TRBV7-9 to TRBJ1-6, with 9 nucleotides matching TRBD1. Germline V gene data show CDR1 as SEHNR and CDR2 as FQNEAQ (reference sequence). V gave up 9 bases and J gave up 9 bases; unmatched junction bases: 9. The CDR3 extends over 14 amino acids.

V usage is TRBV5-1 and J usage is TRBJ1-2; tentative D call: TRBD1 (6 bases). The CDR3 extends over 14 amino acids. Looked up from germline, CDR1 is SGHRS and CDR2 is YFSETQ. The ends were cut back, 1 base at V and 7 bases at J, with 14 bases in the middle. CDR3 residues: CASSLPPGESGYTF. The CDR3 DNA is TGCGCCAGCAGCTTGCCCCCAGGGGAAAGTGGCTACACCTTC. Full variable domain (outside the CDR3, taken from reference TRBV5-1 and TRBJ1-2): KAGVTQTPRYLIKTRGQQVTLSCSPISGHRSVSWYQQTPGQGLQFLFEYFSETQRNKGNFPGRFSGRQFSNSRSEMNVSTLELGDSALYLCASSLPPGESGYTFGSGTRLTVV.

V usage is TRBV7-9 and J usage is TRBJ1-1, with D perhaps TRBD1 (5 bases). Germline assignment: CDR1 SEHNR and CDR2 FQNEAQ (reference sequence). V lost 3 bases to trimming and J lost 7 bases, with 12 bases between them. CDR3 length equals 13 residues. The CDR3 is CASSLDVTGEAFF. The CDR3 nucleotides are TGTGCCAGCAGCTTGGATGTCACAGGTGAAGCTTTCTTT.

The rearrangement uses TRBV5-6 and TRBJ1-3, with D unclear. The CDR3 consists of 11 residues. Trimming cost V 4 bases and J 3 bases, with 2 bases left between them. Germline V lookup: CDR1 SGHDT, CDR2 YYEEEE. The CDR3 reads CASSRGNTIYF. The DNA of the CDR3 is TGTGCCAGCAGCCGTGGAAACACCATATATTTT.

The chain has TRBV11-2 and TRBJ2-5; D might be TRBD1 or TRBD2, each matching 5 bases. Trimming removed 5 bases at V and 4 bases at J, with 14 bases between. The CDR3 is 14 residues long. Germline-derived CDR1 and CDR2 are SGHAT and FQNNGV. The CDR3 nucleotides read TGTGCCAGCAGCGTTGGGACGACCGGAGAGACCCAGTACTTC. Translating gives CASSVGTTGETQYF. The variable domain in full, completed from reference TRBV11-2 and TRBJ2-5, reads EAGVAQSPRYKIIEKRQSVAFWCNPISGHATLYWYQQILGQGPKLLIQFQNNGVVDDSQLPKDRFSAERLKGVDSTLKIQPAKLEDSAVYLCASSVGTTGETQYFGPGTRLLVL.

The chain employs TRBV14 and TRBJ1-1; the match to TRBD1 covers 7 bases. CDR1 is SGHDN, CDR2 FVKESK, per germline. The V segment lost 0 bases and the J segment 2 bases; nucleotides outside the gene matches: 6. This CDR3 has 16 residues. The CDR3 region has the DNA TGTGCCAGCAGCCAAGATTTGGGACAGTCTAACACTGAAGCTTTCTTT. As protein: CASSQDLGQSNTEAFF.

CDR3 residues: CASTDRGRNNDEQFF. The DNA for the CDR3 is TGTGCCAGCACAGACAGGGGGCGTAATAATGATGAGCAGTTCTTC. The chain joins TRBV7-9 to TRBJ2-1, with 10 positions matching TRBD1. This CDR3 region has 15 residues. V lost 7 bases and J lost 8; bases outside the gene matches: 11. Germline V lookup: CDR1 SEHNR, CDR2 FQNEAQ (reference sequence).

This chain joins TRBV7-6 and TRBJ1-5; unclear D gene. Germline V gene sequence: CDR1 SGHVS, CDR2 FNYEAQ. With 1 base removed from V and 7 bases from J, the gap between germline ends came to 17 bases. This CDR3 is 16 amino acids long. CDR3 sequence reads: CASSLVDGSGKQPQHF. The CDR3 bases are TGTGCCAGCAGCTTAGTGGACGGGTCCGGGAAGCAGCCCCAGCATTTT.

V usage is TRBV7-2 and J usage is TRBJ1-2; 7 nucleotides align to TRBD1. The germline gives CDR1 SGHTA, CDR2 FQGNSA. The CDR3 is 14 residues long. With 1 base clipped from V and 5 bases from J, the junction kept 4 bases outside the gene matches. The CDR3 is CASSLGDSLYGYTF. The CDR3 coding sequence is TGTGCCAGCAGCTTAGGGGACAGCTTATATGGCTACACCTTC. Variable domain in full (rest from reference TRBV7-2 and TRBJ1-2): GAGVSQSPSNKVTEKGKDVELRCDPISGHTALYWYRQSLGQGLEFLIYFQGNSAPDKSGLPSDRFSAERTGGSVSTLTIQRTQQEDSAVYLCASSLGDSLYGYTFGSGTRLTVV.

This clone has a single count. The rearrangement uses TRBV6-1 and TRBJ2-3, with 16 bases lining up with TRBD2. There are 19 residues in the CDR3. Per germline, CDR1 MNHNS and CDR2 SASEGT. Trimming took 2 bases from V and 5 from J; bases not matched to a gene: 10. As DNA, the CDR3 is TGTGCCAGCAGTGAACCTACGGGACTAGCGGGGGGGCGAATAGATACGCAGTATTTT. Protein sequence: CASSEPTGLAGGRIDTQYF.

The chain carries TRBV6-5 and TRBJ2-7; no firm D call. The germline CDR1 and CDR2 sequences are MNHEY and SVGAGI. This CDR3 has 12 residues. V lost 5 bases to trimming and J lost 6 bases, with 11 bases between them. The CDR3 bases are TGTGCCAGCAGTCCACGGACGGGCGAGCAGTACTTC. Protein product: CASSPRTGEQYF.

The genes are TRBV29-1 and TRBJ2-7; TRBD1 might be the D (6 bases). V lost 6 bases and J 6 bases, leaving 18 bases between the germline ends. This CDR3 has 13 amino acids. The germline V gene encodes CDR1 SQVTM and CDR2 ANQGSEA. CDR3 sequence: CSVPQGPLGEQYF. In nucleotides, the CDR3 is TGCAGCGTGCCACAGGGTCCCCTCGGCGAGCAGTACTTC.

The V gene is TRBV6-4, the J gene TRBJ2-1, with D tentatively TRBD2 (7 bases). Germline CDR1 is MRHNA and CDR2 is SNTAGT. The V gene lost 8 bases and the J gene lost 1 base, with 12 bases spanning the gap. The CDR3 is made up of 14 amino acids. CDR3 protein: CASGRGGSYNEQFF. The CDR3 DNA is TGTGCCAGCGGTAGGGGGGGTTCCTACAATGAGCAGTTCTTC.

The chain employs TRBV7-9 and TRBJ1-4; 9 nucleotides align to TRBD1. After removal of 1 base from V and 7 bases from J, the junction contained 7 bases not matched to a gene. The germline gives CDR1 SEHNR, CDR2 FQNEAQ (reference sequence). The CDR3 runs to 16 residues. Here the CDR3 DNA reads TGTGCCAGCAGCTTAGTGTCGGGACAGGGTCGTGAAAAACTGTTTTTT. Protein: CASSLVSGQGREKLFF. The full variable domain, completed using reference TRBV7-9 and TRBJ1-4, is DTGVSQNPRHKITKRGQNVTFRCDPISEHNRLYWYRQTLGQGPEFLTYFQNEAQLEKSRLLSDRFSAERPKGSFSTLEIQRTEQGDSAMYLCASSLVSGQGREKLFFGSGTQLSVL.

The chain is built from TRBV9 and TRBJ2-3; D possibly matches TRBD1 or TRBD2 (6 bases each). Deletions cut 0 bases from V and 2 bases from J, with 13 bases between. The CDR3 loop spans 16 amino acids. Germline V gene data show CDR1 as SGDLS and CDR2 as YYNGEE. The CDR3 nucleotides read TGTGCCAGCAGCGTAGGTGGGGGGCGAGTCACAGATACGCAGTATTTT. This gives the protein CASSVGGGRVTDTQYF.

The chain combines TRBV7-9 with TRBJ2-1; D uncertain. Germline CDR1 reads SEHNR; CDR2 reads FQNEAQ (reference sequence). V was pared by 8 bases and J by 6 bases, with 11 bases between. This CDR3 comprises 12 residues. Written as DNA, the CDR3 is TGTGCCAGCCGCCGGGTGGGCAATGAGCAGTTCTTC. It translates to CASRRVGNEQFF.

V usage is TRBV7-9 and J usage is TRBJ1-5; TRBD1 is a possible D gene (6 bases). V was cut by 4 bases and J by 0 bases, with 13 bases left in between. Per germline, CDR1 SEHNR and CDR2 FQNEAQ (reference sequence). This CDR3 comprises 16 residues. The CDR3 region has the DNA TGTGCCAGCAGCTCTTCGGACAGTTATAGCAATCAGCCCCAGCATTTT. Its translation: CASSSSDSYSNQPQHF.

The CDR3 bases are TGCGCCAGCAGCTACCAGGGAGCGGGTTCACCCCTCCACTTT. Encoded protein: CASSYQGAGSPLHF. V and J are TRBV5-1 and TRBJ1-6, with D tentatively TRBD1 (5 bases). V lost 3 bases to trimming and J lost 9 bases, with 13 bases between them. There are 14 residues in the CDR3. The germline V gene has CDR1 SGHRS and CDR2 YFSETQ.

This clone was observed a handful of times. This chain links TRBV7-9 with TRBJ1-5; D is ambiguous. From germline, CDR1 is SEHNR and CDR2 FQNEAQ (reference sequence). The ends were cut back, 5 bases at V and 4 bases at J, with 9 bases in the middle. This CDR3 spans 13 amino acids. The CDR3 is CASSRDGNQPQHF. The CDR3 DNA is TGTGCCAGCAGCAGAGACGGTAATCAGCCCCAGCATTTT.

The chain recombines TRBV29-1 with TRBJ1-1, with a weak D call TRBD1 (5 bases). This CDR3 is built from 14 residues. Trimming cost V 4 bases and J 0 bases, with 12 bases left between them. The V gene's germline CDR1 is SQVTM and CDR2 ANQGSEA. CDR3 sequence reads: CSVVVAGMNTEAFF. CDR3 DNA: TGCAGCGTTGTGGTGGCAGGGATGAACACTGAAGCTTTCTTT.